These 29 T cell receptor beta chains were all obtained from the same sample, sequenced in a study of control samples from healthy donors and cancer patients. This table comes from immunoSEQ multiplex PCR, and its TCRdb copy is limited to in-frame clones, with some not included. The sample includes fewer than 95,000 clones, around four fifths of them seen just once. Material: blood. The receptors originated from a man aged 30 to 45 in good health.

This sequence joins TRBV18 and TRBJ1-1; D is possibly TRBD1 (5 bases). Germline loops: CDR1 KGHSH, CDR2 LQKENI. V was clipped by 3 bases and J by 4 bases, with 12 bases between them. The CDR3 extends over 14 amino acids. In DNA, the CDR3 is TGTGCCAGCTCACCGGCGGGGGGGTCCACTGAAGCTTTCTTT. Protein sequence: CASSPAGGSTEAFF. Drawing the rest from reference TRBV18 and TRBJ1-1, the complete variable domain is NAGVMQNPRHLVRRRGQEARLRCSPMKGHSHVYWYRQLPEEGLKFMVYLQKENIIDESGMPKERFSAEFPKEGPSILRIQQVVRGDSAAYFCASSPAGGSTEAFFGQGTRLTVV.

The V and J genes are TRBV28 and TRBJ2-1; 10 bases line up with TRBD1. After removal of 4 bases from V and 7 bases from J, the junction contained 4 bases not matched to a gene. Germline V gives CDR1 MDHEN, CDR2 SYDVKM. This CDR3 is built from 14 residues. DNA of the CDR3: TGTGCCAGCAGTTGGGCGGGACAGGGGAATGAGCAGTTCTTC. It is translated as CASSWAGQGNEQFF.

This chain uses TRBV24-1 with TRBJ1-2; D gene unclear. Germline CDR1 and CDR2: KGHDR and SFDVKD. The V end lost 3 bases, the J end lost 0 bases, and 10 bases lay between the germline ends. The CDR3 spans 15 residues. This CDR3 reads CATSDPGLPNYGYTF. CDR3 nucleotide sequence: TGTGCCACCAGTGATCCGGGTCTTCCTAACTATGGCTACACCTTC.

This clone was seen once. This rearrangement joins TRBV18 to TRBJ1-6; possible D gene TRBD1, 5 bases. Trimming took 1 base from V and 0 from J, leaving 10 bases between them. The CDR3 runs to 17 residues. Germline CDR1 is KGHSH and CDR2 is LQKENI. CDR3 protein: CASSPRAGSSYNSPLHF. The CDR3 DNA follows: TGTGCCAGCTCACCACGGGCAGGGAGCTCCTATAATTCACCCCTCCACTTT. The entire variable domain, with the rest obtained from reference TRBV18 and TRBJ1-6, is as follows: NAGVMQNPRHLVRRRGQEARLRCSPMKGHSHVYWYRQLPEEGLKFMVYLQKENIIDESGMPKERFSAEFPKEGPSILRIQQVVRGDSAAYFCASSPRAGSSYNSPLHFGNGTRLTVT.

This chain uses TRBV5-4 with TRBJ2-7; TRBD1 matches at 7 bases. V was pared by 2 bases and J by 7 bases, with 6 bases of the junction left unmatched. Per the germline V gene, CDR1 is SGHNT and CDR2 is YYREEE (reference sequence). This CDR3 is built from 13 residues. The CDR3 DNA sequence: TGTGCCAGCAGCTTTGACAGGGTGGGGGAGCAGTACTTC. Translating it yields CASSFDRVGEQYF.

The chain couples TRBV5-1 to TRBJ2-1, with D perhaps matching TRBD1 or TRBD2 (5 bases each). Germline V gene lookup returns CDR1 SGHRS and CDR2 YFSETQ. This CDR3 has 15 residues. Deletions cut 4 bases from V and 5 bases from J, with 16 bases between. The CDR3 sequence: CASSAETGTDNEQFF. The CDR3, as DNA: TGCGCCAGCAGCGCCGAGACCGGGACCGACAATGAGCAGTTCTTC. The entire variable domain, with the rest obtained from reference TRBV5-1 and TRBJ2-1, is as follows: KAGVTQTPRYLIKTRGQQVTLSCSPISGHRSVSWYQQTPGQGLQFLFEYFSETQRNKGNFPGRFSGRQFSNSRSEMNVSTLELGDSALYLCASSAETGTDNEQFFGPGTRLTVL.

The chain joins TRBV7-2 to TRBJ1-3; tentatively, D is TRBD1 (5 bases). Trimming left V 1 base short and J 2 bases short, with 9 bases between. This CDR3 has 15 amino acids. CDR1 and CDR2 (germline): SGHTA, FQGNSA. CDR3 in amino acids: CASSLEGYAGNTIYF. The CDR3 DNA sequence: TGTGCCAGCAGCTTAGAGGGGTACGCTGGAAACACCATATATTTT.

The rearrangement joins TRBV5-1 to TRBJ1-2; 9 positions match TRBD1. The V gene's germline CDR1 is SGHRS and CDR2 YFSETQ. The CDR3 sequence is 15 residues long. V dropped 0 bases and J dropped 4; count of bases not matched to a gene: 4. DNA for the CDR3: TGCGCCAGCAGCTTGGGGGACAGGGAGGCCTATGGCTACACCTTC. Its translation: CASSLGDREAYGYTF.

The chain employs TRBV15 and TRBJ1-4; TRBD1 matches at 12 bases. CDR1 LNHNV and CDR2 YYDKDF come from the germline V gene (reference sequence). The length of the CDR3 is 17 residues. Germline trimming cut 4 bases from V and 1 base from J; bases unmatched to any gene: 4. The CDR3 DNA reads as TGTGCCACCAGCATGGGACAGGGGGCTCGAACTAATGAAAAACTGTTTTTT. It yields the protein CATSMGQGARTNEKLFF. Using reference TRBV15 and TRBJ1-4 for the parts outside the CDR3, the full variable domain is DAMVIQNPRYQVTQFGKPVTLSCSQTLNHNVMYWYQQKSSQAPKLLFHYYDKDFNNEADTPDNFQSRRPNTSFCFLDIRSPGLGDTAMYLCATSMGQGARTNEKLFFGSGTQLSVL.

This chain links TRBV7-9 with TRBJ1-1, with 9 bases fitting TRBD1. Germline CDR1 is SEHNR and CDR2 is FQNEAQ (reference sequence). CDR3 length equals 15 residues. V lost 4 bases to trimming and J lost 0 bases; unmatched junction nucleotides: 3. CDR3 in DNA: TGTGCCAGCAGCTGGGACAGGGTTATGAACACTGAAGCTTTCTTT. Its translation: CASSWDRVMNTEAFF.

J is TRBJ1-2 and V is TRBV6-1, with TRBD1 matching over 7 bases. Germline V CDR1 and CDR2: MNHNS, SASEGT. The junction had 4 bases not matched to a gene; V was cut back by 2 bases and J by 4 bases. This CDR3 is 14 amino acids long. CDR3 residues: CASSEWQGGYGYTF. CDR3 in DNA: TGTGCCAGCAGTGAATGGCAGGGGGGCTATGGCTACACCTTC.

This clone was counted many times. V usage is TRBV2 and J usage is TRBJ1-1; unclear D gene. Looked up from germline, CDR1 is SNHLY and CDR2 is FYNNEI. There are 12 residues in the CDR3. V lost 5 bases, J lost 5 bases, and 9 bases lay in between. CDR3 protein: CASSWGGTEAFF. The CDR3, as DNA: TGTGCCAGCAGTTGGGGAGGTACTGAAGCTTTCTTT.

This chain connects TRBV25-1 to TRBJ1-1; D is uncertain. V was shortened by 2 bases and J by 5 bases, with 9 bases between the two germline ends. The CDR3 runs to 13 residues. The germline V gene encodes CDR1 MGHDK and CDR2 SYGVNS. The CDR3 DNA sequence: TGTGCCAGCAGTGAAAGGACTGGGACTGAAGCTTTCTTT. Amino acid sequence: CASSERTGTEAFF.

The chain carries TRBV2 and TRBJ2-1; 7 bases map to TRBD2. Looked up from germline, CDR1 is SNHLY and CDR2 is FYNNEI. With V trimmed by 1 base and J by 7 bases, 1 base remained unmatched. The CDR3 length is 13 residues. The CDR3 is CASSEERGNEQFF. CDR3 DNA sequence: TGTGCCAGCAGTGAAGAGCGGGGTAATGAGCAGTTCTTC.

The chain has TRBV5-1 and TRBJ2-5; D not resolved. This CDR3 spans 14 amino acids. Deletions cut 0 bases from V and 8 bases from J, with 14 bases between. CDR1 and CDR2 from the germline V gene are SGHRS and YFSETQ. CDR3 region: CASSLERATETQYF. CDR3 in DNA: TGCGCCAGCAGCTTGGAACGGGCCACCGAAACCCAGTACTTC.

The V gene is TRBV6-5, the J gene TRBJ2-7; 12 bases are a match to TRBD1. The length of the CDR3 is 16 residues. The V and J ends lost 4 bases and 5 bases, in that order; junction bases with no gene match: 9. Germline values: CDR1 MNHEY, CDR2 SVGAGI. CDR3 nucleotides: TGTGCCAGCAGTTCATCCGGGACAGGGGGCCAAAACGAGCAGTACTTC. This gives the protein CASSSSGTGGQNEQYF.

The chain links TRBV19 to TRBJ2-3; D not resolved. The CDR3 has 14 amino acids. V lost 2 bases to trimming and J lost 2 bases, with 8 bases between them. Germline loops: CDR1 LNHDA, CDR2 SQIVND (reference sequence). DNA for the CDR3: TGTGCCAGTAGTATAACACCGGTCACAGATACGCAGTATTTT. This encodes CASSITPVTDTQYF.

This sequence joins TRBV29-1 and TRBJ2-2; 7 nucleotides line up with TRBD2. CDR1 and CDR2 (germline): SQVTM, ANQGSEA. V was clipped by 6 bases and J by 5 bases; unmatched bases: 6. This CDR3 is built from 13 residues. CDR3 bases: TGCAGCGTCCGATCGGGAGGAACCGGGGAGCTGTTTTTT. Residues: CSVRSGGTGELFF.

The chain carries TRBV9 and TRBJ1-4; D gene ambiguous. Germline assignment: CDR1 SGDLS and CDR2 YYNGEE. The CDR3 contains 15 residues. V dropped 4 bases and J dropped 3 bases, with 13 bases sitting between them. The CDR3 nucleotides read TGTGCCAGCAGCCCCCTGAGGTCCCCTAATGAAAAACTGTTTTTT. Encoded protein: CASSPLRSPNEKLFF.

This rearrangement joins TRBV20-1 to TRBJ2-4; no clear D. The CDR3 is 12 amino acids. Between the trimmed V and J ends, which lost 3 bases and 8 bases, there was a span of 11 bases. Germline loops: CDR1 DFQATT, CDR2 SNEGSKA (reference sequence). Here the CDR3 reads CSASGGFDIQYF. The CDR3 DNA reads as TGCAGTGCTAGTGGTGGGTTTGACATTCAGTACTTC.

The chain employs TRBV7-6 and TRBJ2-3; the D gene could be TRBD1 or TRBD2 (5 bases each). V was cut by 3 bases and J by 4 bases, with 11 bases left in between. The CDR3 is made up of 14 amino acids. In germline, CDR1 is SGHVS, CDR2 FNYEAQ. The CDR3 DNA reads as TGTGCCAGCAGCTTTGGTGTGGGGGCAGATACGCAGTATTTT. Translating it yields CASSFGVGADTQYF.

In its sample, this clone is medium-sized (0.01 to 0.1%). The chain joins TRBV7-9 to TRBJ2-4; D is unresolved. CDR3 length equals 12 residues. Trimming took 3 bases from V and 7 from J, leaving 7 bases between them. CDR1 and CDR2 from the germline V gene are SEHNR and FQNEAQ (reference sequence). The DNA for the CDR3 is TGTGCCAGCAGCTTTCTGGGCAACATTCAGTACTTC. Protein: CASSFLGNIQYF.

CDR3 in amino acids: CASTDRWGEETQYF. DNA for the CDR3: TGTGCCAGTACCGACAGGTGGGGAGAAGAGACCCAGTACTTC. The chain couples TRBV19 to TRBJ2-5, with D perhaps matching TRBD1 (6 bases). From germline, CDR1 is LNHDA and CDR2 SQIVND (reference sequence). This CDR3 spans 14 amino acids. Trimming pared 7 bases from V and 3 bases from J, leaving 15 bases between.

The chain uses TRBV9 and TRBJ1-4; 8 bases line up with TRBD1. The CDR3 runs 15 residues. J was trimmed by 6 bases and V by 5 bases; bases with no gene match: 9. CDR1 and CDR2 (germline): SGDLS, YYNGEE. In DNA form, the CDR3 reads TGTGCCAGCAGTCGGGGGGACAGGCGAGATGAAAAACTGTTTTTT. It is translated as CASSRGDRRDEKLFF.

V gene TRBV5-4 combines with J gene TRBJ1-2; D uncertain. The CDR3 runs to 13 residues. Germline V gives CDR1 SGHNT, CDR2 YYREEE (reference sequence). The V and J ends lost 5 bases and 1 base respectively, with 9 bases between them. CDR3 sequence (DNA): TGTGCCAGCAGGAAGGACGGTAACTATGGCTACACCTTC. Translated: CASRKDGNYGYTF.

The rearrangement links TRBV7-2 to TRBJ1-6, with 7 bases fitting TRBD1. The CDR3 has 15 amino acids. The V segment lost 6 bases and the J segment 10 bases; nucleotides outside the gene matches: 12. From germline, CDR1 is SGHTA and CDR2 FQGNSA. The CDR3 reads CASRGTTGLGSPLHF. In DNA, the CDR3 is TGTGCCAGCAGGGGGACGACAGGGTTGGGATCACCCCTCCACTTT.

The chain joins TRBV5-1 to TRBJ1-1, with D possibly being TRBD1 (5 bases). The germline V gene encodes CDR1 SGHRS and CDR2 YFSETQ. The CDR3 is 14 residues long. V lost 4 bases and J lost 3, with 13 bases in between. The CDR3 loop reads CASSPSQGDTEAFF. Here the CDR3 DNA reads TGCGCCAGCAGCCCCTCCCAGGGAGACACTGAAGCTTTCTTT.

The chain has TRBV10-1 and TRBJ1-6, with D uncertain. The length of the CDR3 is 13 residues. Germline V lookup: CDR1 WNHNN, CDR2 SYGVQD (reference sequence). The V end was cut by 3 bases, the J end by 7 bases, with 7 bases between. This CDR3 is CASSEHLNSPLHF. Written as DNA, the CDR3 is TGCGCCAGCAGTGAACATCTGAATTCACCCCTCCACTTT.

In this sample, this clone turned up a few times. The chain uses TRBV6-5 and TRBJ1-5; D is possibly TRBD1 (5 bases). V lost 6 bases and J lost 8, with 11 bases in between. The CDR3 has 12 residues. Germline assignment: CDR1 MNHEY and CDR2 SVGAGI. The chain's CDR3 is CASREGRKPQHF. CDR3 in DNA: TGTGCCAGCAGGGAGGGGCGTAAGCCCCAGCATTTT.